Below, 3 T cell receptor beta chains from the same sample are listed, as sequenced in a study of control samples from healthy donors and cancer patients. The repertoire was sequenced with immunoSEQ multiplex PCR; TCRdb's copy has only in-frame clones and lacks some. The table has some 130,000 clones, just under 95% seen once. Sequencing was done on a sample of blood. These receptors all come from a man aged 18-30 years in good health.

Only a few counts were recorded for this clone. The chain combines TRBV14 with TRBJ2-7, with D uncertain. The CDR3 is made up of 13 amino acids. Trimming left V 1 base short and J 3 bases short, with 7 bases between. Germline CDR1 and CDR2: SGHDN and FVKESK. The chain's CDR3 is CASSQGHIYEQYF. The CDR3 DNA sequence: TGTGCCAGCAGCCAAGGACACATCTACGAGCAGTACTTC.

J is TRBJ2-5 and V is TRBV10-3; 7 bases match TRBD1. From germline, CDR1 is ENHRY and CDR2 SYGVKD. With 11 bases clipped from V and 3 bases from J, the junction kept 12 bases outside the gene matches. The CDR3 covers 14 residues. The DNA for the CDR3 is TGTGCCCTCAACCAAACAGGGGAAGAAGAGACCCAGTACTTC. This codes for CALNQTGEEETQYF.

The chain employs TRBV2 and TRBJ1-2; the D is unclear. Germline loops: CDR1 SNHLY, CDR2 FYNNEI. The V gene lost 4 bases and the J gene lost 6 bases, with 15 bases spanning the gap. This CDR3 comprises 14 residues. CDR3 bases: TGTGCCAGCAGTGGGGTTAACAGCCTAAATGGCTACACCTTC. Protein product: CASSGVNSLNGYTF.